The sequence of this TCR beta chain was determined in a study of T cells in Graves' hyperthyroidism and ophthalmopathy. At the level of the study: Peripheral blood was drawn at first diagnosis, prior to all treatment.

Disease duration was under 3 months in the ophthalmopathy patients, who also had a Clinical Activity Score of at least 3 and a NOSPECS grade of at least 4. It was uncontrolled infection, other autoimmune disease, pregnancy or lactation that excluded patients. Germline CDR1 reads LNHDA; CDR2 reads SQIVND (reference sequence). With 3 bases removed from V and 6 bases from J, the gap between germline ends came to 7 bases. This CDR3 spans 12 amino acids. This clonotype has a handful of counts. Researchers amplified the TCR beta CDR3 regions from RNA transcripts. The TCR CDR3 was amplified in a first-round RT-PCR using the HTBI primer set. TCRdb reanalysed the multiplex PCR reads using MiXCR and keeps one entry per CDR3 protein. This sample carries 300,000 or so distinct CDR3 sequences, 17% of them seen once, and the ten largest clones take 55% to 60%.

This clonotype originated in a woman aged 55-69 years with Graves' ophthalmopathy. The gene calls are TRBV19 and TRBJ2-3, with a weak D call TRBD1 (6 bases). The sample consisted of blood. This chain's CDR3 is CASSMQGDTQYF. The CDR3 DNA sequence: TGTGCCAGTAGTATGCAGGGGGATACGCAGTATTTT.